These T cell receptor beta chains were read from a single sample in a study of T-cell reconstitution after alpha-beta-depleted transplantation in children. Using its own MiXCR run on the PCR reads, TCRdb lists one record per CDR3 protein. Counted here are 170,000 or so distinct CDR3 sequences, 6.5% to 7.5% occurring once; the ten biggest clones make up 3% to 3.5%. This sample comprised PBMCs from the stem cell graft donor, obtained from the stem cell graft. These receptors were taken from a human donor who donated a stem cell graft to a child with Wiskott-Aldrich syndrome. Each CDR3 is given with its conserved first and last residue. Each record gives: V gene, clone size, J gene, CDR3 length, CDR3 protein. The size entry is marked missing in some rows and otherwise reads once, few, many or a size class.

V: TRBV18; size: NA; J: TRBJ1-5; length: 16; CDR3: CASSPSSGRKNQPQHF
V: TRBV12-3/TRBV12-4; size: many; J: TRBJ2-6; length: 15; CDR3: CASSRAGPGANVLTF
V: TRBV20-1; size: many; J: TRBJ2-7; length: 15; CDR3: CSARDSDGGSYEQYF
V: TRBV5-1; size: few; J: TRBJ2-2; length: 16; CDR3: CASSLGGHPNTGELFF
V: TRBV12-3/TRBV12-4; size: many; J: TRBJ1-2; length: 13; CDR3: CASSRRTDSGYTF
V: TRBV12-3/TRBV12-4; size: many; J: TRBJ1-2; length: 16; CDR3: CASNGQGALSGYGYTF
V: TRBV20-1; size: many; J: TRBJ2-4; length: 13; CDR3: CSGTGQAGAIQYF
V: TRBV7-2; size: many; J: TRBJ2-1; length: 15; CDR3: CASSLPPGRGNEQFF
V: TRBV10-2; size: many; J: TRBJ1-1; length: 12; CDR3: CASSPGQGEAFF
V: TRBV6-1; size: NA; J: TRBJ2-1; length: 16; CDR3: CASSERVSSSYNEQFF
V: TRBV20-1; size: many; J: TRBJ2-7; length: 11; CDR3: CSARVYYEQYF
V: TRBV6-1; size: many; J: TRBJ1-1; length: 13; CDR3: CASSDYVNTEAFF
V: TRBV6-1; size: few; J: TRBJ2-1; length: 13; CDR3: CASNGDYSNEQFF
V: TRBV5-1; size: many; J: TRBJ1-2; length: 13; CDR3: CASSLDPGGDPIF
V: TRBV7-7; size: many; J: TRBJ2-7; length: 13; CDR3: CASRYGTLHEQYF
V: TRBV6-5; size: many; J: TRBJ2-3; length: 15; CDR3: CASSYTGGTTDTQYF
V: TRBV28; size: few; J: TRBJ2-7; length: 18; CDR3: CASSLPLGRGRGSYEQYF
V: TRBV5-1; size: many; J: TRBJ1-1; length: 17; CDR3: CASSLYLPGVSVTEAFF
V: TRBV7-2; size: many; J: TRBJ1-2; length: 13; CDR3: CASSYPEGHGYTF
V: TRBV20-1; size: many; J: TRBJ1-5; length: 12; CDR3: CSARQRDQPQHF
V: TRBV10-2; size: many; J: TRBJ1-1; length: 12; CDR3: CASSEYGTAAFF
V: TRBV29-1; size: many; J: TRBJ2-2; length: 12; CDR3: CSTWTGPGELFF
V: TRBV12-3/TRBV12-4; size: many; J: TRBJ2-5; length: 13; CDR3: CASSHGQSETQYF
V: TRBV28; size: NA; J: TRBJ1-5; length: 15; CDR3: CASTSRGEGRQPQHF
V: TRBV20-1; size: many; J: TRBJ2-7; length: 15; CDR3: CSARGSWEKDHEQYF
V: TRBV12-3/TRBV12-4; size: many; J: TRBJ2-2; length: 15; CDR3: CASSPGLAGPGELFF
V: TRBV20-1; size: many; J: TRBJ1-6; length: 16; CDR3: CSASGQGAWGNSPLHF
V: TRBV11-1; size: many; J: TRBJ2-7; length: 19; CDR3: CASSLGGAGGRFRSYEQYF
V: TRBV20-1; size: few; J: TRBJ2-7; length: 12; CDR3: CSARYREGEQYF
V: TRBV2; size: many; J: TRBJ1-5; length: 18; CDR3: CASSRYSSQFGGNQPQHF
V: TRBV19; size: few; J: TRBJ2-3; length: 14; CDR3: CASSMGPFTDTQYF
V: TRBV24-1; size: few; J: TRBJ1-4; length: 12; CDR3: CATSDNHEKLFF
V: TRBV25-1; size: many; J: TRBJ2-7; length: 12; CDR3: CASSSKGYEQYF
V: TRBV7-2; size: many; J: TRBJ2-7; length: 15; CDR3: CASSLTGGGWYEQYF
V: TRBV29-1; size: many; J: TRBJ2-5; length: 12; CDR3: CSVRALQETQYF
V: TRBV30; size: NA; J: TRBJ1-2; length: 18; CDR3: CAWSALGQRRQGIYGYTF
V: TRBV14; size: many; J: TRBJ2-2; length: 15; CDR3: CASSRDSLYTGELFF
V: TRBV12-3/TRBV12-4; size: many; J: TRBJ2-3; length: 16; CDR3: CASSLPRLAGTDTQYF
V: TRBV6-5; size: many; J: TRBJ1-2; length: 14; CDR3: CASSYTPTGDGYTF
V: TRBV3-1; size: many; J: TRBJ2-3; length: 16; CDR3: CASSQDRRLSTDTQYF
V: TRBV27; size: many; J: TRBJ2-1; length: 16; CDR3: CASSPHPSGRRNEQFF
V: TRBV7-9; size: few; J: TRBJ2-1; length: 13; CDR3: CASSLVGDREQFF
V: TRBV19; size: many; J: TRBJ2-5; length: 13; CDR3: CASNGGRGETQYF
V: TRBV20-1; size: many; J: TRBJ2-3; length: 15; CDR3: CSARTDRIPTDTQYF
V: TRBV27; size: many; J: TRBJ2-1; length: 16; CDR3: CASSFGGLATYNEQFF
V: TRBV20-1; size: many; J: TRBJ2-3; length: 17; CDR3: CSAIRGLRGRGTDTQYF
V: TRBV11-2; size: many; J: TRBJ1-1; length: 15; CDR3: CASSSNLQGAVEAFF
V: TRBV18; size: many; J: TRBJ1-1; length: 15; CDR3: CASSPPRTGDTEAFF
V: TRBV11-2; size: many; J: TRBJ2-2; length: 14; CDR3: CASSFLRGTGELFF
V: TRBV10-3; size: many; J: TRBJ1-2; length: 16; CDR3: CAISESTGVEFGGYTF
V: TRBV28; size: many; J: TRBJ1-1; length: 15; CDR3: CASSSRTGRGTEAFF
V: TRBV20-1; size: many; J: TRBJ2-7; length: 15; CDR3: CSAVQLGTGEREQYF
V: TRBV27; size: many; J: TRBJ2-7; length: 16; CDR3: CASSLLPGTARYEQYF